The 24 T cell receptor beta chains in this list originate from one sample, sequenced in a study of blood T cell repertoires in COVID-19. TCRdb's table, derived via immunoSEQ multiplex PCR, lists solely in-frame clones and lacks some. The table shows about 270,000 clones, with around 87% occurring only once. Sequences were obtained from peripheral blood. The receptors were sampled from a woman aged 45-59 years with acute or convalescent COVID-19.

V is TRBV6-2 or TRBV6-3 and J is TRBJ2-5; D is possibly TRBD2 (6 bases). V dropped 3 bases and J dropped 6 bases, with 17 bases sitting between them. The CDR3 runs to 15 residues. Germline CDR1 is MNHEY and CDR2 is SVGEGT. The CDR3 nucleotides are TGTGCCAGCAGTTATAGGGAGGTGTGGGTGCAGACCCAGTACTTC. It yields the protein CASSYREVWVQTQYF.

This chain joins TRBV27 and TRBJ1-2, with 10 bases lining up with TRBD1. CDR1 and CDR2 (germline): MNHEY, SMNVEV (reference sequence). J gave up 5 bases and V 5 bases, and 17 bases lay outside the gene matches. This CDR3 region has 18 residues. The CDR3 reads CASSPSGQGVSSAYGYTF. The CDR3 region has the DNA TGTGCCAGCAGTCCGAGCGGACAGGGGGTTAGTTCGGCTTATGGCTACACCTTC.

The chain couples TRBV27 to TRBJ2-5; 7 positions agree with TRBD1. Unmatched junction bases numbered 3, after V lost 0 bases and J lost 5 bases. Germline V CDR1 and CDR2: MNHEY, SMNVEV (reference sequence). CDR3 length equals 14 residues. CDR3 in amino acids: CASSLSSRGETQYF. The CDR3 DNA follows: TGTGCCAGCAGTTTATCGTCCAGGGGGGAGACCCAGTACTTC.

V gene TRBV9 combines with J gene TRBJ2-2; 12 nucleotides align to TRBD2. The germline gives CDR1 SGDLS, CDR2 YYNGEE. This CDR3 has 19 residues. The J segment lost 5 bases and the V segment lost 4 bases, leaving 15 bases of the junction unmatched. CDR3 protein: CASSSPSLRLAGATGELFF. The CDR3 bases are TGTGCCAGCAGCTCACCTTCGCTCCGACTAGCGGGGGCAACCGGGGAGCTGTTTTTT.

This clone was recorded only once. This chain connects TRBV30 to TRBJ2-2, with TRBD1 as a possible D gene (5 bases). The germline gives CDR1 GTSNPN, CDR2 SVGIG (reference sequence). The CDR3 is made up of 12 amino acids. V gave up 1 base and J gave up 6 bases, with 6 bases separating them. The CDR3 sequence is CAWSATAGELFF. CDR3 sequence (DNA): TGTGCCTGGAGTGCGACAGCCGGGGAGCTGTTTTTT.

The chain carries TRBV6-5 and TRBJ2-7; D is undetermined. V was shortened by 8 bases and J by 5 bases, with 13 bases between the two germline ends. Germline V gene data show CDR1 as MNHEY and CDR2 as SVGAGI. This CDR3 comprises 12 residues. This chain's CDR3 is CASGSRSNEQYF. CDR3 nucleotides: TGTGCCAGCGGGTCTAGGAGCAACGAGCAGTACTTC.

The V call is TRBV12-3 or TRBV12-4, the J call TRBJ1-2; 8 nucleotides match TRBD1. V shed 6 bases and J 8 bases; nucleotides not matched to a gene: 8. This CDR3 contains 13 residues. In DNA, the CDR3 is TGTGCCAGCAGCCCCGACAGGGGCGACGGCTACACCTTC. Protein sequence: CASSPDRGDGYTF.

The DNA of the CDR3 is TGCAGCGTTGGTGGGTGGGACACAAACTATGGCTACACCTTC. Amino acids: CSVGGWDTNYGYTF. V usage is TRBV29-1 and J usage is TRBJ1-2, with a tentative D call TRBD1 (6 bases). In germline, CDR1 is SQVTM, CDR2 ANQGSEA. V shed 4 bases and J shed 2 bases, with 14 bases lying between them. The CDR3 is 14 residues long.

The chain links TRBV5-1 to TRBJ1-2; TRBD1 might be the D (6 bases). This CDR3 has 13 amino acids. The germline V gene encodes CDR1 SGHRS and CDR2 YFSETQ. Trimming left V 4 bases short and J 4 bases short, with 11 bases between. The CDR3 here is CASSPDRSYGYTF. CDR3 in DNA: TGCGCCAGCAGCCCGGACAGAAGCTATGGCTACACCTTC.

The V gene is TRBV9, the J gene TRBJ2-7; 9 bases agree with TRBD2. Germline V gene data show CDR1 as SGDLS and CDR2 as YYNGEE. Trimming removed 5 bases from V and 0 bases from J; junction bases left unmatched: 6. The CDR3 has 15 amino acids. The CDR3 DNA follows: TGTGCCAGCAGTTTAGCGGGAGACGTCTCCTACGAGCAGTACTTC. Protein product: CASSLAGDVSYEQYF.

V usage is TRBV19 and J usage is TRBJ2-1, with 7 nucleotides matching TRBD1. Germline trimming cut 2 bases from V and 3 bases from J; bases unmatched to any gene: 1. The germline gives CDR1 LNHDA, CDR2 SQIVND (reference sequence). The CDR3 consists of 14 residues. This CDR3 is CASSIRDSYNEQFF. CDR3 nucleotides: TGTGCCAGTAGTATACGGGACAGCTACAATGAGCAGTTCTTC.

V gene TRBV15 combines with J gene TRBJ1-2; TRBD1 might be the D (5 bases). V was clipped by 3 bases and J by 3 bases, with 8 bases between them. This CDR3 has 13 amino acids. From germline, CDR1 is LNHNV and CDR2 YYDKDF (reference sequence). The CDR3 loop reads CATSRTDYYGYTF. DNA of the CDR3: TGTGCCACCAGCAGGACAGATTACTATGGCTACACCTTC.

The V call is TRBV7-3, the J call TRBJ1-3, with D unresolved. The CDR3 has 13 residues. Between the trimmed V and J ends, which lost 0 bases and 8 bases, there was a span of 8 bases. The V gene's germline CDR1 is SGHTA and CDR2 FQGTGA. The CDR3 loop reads CASSLTGSDTIYF. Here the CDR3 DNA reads TGTGCCAGCAGCTTAACAGGGAGCGACACCATATATTTT.

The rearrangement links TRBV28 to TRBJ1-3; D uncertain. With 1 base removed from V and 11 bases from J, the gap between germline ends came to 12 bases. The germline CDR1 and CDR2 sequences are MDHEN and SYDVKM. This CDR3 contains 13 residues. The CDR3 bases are TGTGCCAGCAGTTTATACGACGGCGGCTCCATATATTTT. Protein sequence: CASSLYDGGSIYF.

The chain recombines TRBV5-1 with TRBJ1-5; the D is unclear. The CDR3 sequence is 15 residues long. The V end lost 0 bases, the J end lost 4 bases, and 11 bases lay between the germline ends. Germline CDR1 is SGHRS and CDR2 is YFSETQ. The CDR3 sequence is CASSLGGRWNQPQHF. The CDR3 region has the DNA TGCGCCAGCAGCTTGGGTGGTCGGTGGAATCAGCCCCAGCATTTT.

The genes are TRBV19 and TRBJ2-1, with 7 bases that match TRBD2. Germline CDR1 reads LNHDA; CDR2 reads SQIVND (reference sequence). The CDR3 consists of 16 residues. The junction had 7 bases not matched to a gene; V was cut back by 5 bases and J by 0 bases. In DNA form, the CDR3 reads TGTGCCAGTAGTGTCCTAGCGGCGAGCTCCTACAATGAGCAGTTCTTC. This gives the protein CASSVLAASSYNEQFF.

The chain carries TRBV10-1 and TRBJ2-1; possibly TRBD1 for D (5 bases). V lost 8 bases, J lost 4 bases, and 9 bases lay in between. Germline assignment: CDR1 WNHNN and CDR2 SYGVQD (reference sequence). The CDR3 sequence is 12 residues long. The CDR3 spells CASGDRYNEQFF. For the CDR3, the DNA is TGCGCCAGCGGAGACAGATACAATGAGCAGTTCTTC.

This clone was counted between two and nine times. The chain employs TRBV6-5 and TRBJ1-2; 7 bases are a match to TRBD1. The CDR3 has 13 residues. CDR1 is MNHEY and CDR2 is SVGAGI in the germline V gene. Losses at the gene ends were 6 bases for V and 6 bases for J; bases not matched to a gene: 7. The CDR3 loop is CASSMTGKDGYTF. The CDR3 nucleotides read TGTGCCAGCAGCATGACAGGGAAGGATGGCTACACCTTC.

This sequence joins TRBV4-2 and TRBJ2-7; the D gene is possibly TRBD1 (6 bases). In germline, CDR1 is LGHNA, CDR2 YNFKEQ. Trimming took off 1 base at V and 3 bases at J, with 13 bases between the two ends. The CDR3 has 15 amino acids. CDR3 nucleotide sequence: TGTGCCAGCAGCCAAGCGCCAGGGGAAGACTACGAGCAGTACTTC. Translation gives CASSQAPGEDYEQYF.

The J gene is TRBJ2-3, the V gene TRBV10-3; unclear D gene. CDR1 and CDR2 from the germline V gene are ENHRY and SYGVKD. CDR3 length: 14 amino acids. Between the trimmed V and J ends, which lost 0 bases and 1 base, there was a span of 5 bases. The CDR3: CAISESLGTDTQYF. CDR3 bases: TGTGCCATCAGTGAGTCACTCGGCACAGATACGCAGTATTTT.

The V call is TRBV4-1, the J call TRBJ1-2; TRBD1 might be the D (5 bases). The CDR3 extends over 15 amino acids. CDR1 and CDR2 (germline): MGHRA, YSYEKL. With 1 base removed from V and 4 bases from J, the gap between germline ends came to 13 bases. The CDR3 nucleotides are TGCGCCAGCAGCCAAGGGGTCAGGGTAGTCTATGGCTACACCTTC. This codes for CASSQGVRVVYGYTF.

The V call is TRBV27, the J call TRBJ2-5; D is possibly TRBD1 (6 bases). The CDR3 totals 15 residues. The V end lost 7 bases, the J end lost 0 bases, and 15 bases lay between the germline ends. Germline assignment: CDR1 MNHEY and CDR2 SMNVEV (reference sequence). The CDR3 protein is CASNLRGSDQETQYF. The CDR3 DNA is TGTGCCAGCAATCTCAGGGGCTCGGACCAAGAGACCCAGTACTTC.

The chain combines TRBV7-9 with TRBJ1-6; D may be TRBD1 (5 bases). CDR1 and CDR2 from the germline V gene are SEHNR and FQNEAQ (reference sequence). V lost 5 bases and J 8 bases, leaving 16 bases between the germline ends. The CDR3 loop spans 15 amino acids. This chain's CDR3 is CASSGTGTGDSPLHF. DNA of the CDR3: TGTGCCAGCAGCGGAACCGGGACGGGGGATTCACCCCTCCACTTT.

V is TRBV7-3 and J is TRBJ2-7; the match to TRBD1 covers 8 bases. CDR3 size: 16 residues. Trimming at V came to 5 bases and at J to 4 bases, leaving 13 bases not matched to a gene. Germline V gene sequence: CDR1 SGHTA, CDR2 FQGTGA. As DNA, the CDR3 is TGTGCCAGCAGCCAATCAGGGGGCAGTGGATGGTACGAGCAGTACTTC. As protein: CASSQSGGSGWYEQYF.